The TCR beta chain described here comes from a study of technical replicates of blood from four donors. Trimming pared 7 bases from V and 4 bases from J, leaving 22 bases between. In germline, CDR1 is LNHDA, CDR2 SQIVND (reference sequence). This CDR3 comprises 16 residues. Assay: immunoSEQ multiplex PCR; the TCRdb copy retains only in-frame clones and omits some. Counted here are about 60,000 clones, roughly 86% occurring once; the ten biggest clones make up roughly 5%. The specimen sequenced was PBMCs. The source is a human donor in good health. Some clones in this sample may be carry-over from other donors' samples. This chain connects TRBV19 to TRBJ1-2; no clear D. CDR3 in DNA: TGTGCCAGTACCTCAGAAGGGAGGTCCCGCAGCTATGGCTACACCTTC. The encoded protein is CASTSEGRSRSYGYTF. The complete variable domain, with remaining parts taken from reference TRBV19 and TRBJ1-2, reads DGGITQSPKYLFRKEGQNVTLSCEQNLNHDAMYWYRQDPGQGLRLIYYSQIVNDFQKGDIAEGYSVSREKKESFPLTVTSAQKNPTAFYLCASTSEGRSRSYGYTFGSGTRLTVV.